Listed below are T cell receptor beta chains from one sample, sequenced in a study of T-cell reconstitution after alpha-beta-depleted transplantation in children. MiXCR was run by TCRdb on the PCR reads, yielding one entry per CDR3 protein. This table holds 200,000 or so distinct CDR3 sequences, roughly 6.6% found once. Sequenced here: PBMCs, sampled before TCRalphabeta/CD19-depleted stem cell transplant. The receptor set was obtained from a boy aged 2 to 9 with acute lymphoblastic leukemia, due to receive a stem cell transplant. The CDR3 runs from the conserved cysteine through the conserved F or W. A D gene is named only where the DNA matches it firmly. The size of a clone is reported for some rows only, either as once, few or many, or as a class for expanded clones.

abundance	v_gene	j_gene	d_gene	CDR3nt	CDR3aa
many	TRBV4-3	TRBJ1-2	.	TGCGCCAGCAGCCAAGAAACCGGGGGCGCAGATGGCTACACCTTC	CASSQETGGADGYTF
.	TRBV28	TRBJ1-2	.	TGTGCCAGCAGCCTATCGGCGGGGCCGCAGGCTGGCTACACCTTC	CASSLSAGPQAGYTF
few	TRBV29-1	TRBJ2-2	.	TGCAGCGCCCCGTCTTTAAGCGGGGAGCTGTTTTTT	CSAPSLSGELFF
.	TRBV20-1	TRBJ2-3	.	TGCAGTGCCGCCAGACGGGGGGCCGCTGAAGATACGCAGTATTTT	CSAARRGAAEDTQYF
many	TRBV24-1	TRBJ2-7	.	TGTGCCACCAGTGATTTCGGGTCCTACGAGCAGTACTTC	CATSDFGSYEQYF
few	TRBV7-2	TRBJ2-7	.	TGTGCCAGCAGCCCTCGGGACACCATCCCCGAGCAGTACTTC	CASSPRDTIPEQYF
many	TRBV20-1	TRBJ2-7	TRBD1	TGCCGACAGGGCAACGAGCAGTACTTC	CRQGNEQYF
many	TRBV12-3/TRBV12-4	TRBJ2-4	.	TGTGCCAGCAAGTTCGGGGGAGCCAAAAACATTCAGTACTTC	CASKFGGAKNIQYF
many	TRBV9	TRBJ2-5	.	TGTGCCAGCAGCGGCAGGGGGGAAGAGACCCAGTACTTC	CASSGRGEETQYF
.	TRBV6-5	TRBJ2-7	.	TGTGCCAGCAGTTTTTCTCAAGTGAAGTACTTC	CASSFSQVKYF
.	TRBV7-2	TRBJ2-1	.	TGTGCCAGCAGCTTAGCGGCACTCTCCTACAATGAGCAGTTCTTC	CASSLAALSYNEQFF
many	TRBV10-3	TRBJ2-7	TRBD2	TGTGCCATCAGTGACCGGCGGGGGGTCGACATCTTACGTGAGCAGTACTTC	CAISDRRGVDILREQYF
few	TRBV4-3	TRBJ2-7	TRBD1	TGCGCCAGCAGCCCCCGACAGGGTGACGAGCAGTACTTC	CASSPRQGDEQYF
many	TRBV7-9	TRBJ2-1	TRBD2	TGTGCCAGCAGCCAAGGGACTAGCGGTTGGAATGAGCAGTTCTTC	CASSQGTSGWNEQFF
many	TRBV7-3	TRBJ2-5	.	TGTGCCAGCAGCATTGCTCGTTCGGAGACCCAGTACTTC	CASSIARSETQYF
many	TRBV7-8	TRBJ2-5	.	TGTGCCAGCAGCTTAGGTTTGGGGGGTGAACAAGAGACCCAGTACTTC	CASSLGLGGEQETQYF
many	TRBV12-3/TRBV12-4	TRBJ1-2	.	TGTGCCAGCAGTCGTTTATTGGATGGCTACACCTTC	CASSRLLDGYTF
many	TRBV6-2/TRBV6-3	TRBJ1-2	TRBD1	TGTGCCAGCAGCGGGACAGGGGCTGGCTACACCTTC	CASSGTGAGYTF
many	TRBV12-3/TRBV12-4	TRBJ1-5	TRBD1	TGTGCCAGCAGTTCCTGGGACAGGGATCAGCCCCAGCATTTT	CASSSWDRDQPQHF
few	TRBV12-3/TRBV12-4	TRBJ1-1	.	TGTGCCAGCAGTTTAACGGGGGGGGCCACTGAAGCTTTCTTT	CASSLTGGATEAFF
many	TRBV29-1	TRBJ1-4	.	TGCAGCGTTTATTCTGCCAAGGAAAAACTGTTTTTT	CSVYSAKEKLFF
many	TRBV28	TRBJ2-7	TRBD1	TGTGCCAGCACCATACCCCCGGGACAGGGTGCCTACGAGCAGTACTTC	CASTIPPGQGAYEQYF
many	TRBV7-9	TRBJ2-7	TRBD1	TGTGCCAGCAGCCCAACAGGGGGCCCCCTCTACGAGCAGTACTTC	CASSPTGGPLYEQYF
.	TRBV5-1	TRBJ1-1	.	TGCGCCAGCAGCTTGGTCGGCAACCTGAACACTGAAGCTTTCTTT	CASSLVGNLNTEAFF
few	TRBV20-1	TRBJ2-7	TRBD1	TGCAGTGCTTCTCCGGGACAGGGGGGATACGAGCAGTACTTC	CSASPGQGGYEQYF
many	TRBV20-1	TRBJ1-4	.	TGCAGTGCGGCCTTAGAGGGACATCCTAATGAAAAACTGTTTTTT	CSAALEGHPNEKLFF
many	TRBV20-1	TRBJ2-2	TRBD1	TGCAGTGCTGATCGGGACAGTTCCACCGGGGAGCTGTTTTTT	CSADRDSSTGELFF
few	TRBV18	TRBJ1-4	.	TGTGCCAGCTCCAGGCGGGAGGAGGCTAATGAAAAACTGTTTTTT	CASSRREEANEKLFF